Below, 20 T cell receptor beta chains from the same sample are listed, as sequenced in a study of T cell changes during pregnancy in multiple sclerosis. The method was immunoSEQ multiplex PCR; TCRdb's version includes in-frame clones alone and lacks a portion of them. The sample has about 50,000 clones; 92% are singletons. Sequencing was performed on CD4+ T cells from peripheral blood mononuclear cells, taken after pregnancy. Receptor source: a female donor with multiple sclerosis, enrolled in a pregnancy study.

This sequence joins TRBV4-1 and TRBJ2-1, with D possibly TRBD2 on 6 matching bases. The CDR3 contains 15 residues. CDR1 MGHRA and CDR2 YSYEKL come from the germline V gene. Trimming removed 4 bases at V and 0 bases at J, with 10 bases between. The CDR3 DNA is TGCGCCAGCAGCCTGGCTAGCGCCTCCTACAATGAGCAGTTCTTC. Translation: CASSLASASYNEQFF.

The chain is built from TRBV4-1 and TRBJ1-2; D may be TRBD1 (5 bases). CDR3 length equals 11 residues. V was shortened by 6 bases and J by 6 bases, with 8 bases between the two germline ends. Germline V gene lookup returns CDR1 MGHRA and CDR2 YSYEKL. The CDR3 nucleotides read TGCGCCAGCAGGGGGGGGGATGGCTACACCTTC. It specifies CASRGGDGYTF.

The chain is built from TRBV15 and TRBJ1-3, with D perhaps matching TRBD1 (5 bases). Germline V gives CDR1 LNHNV, CDR2 YYDKDF (reference sequence). The CDR3 has 15 amino acids. Trimming took 5 bases from V and 8 from J, leaving 19 bases between them. The CDR3 DNA reads as TGTGCCACCAGCGGTTCGGGGGTTGAGAGGTACACCATATATTTT. It codes for CATSGSGVERYTIYF.

The DNA of the CDR3 is TGTGCCAGCAGCATACAGGGGGGAGAGACCCAGTACTTC. Translation gives CASSIQGGETQYF. The chain links TRBV7-3 to TRBJ2-5; 8 nucleotides match TRBD1. The CDR3 extends over 13 amino acids. V shed 5 bases, J shed 4 bases, and the junction held 3 bases outside the gene matches. From germline, CDR1 is SGHTA and CDR2 FQGTGA.

V gene TRBV6-1 combines with J gene TRBJ2-7, with TRBD1 as a possible D gene (6 bases). This CDR3 has 14 residues. Trimming removed 5 bases at V and 5 bases at J, with 16 bases between. The V gene's germline CDR1 is MNHNS and CDR2 SASEGT. CDR3 region: CASSSLFGGDEQYF. In DNA, the CDR3 is TGTGCCAGCAGTTCCCTATTTGGGGGCGACGAGCAGTACTTC.

This clone appeared a single time. This chain uses TRBV23-1 with TRBJ2-5, with 8 bases lining up with TRBD2. TRBV23-1 qualifies as an ORF whose function is uncertain. V lost 1 base to trimming and J lost 1 base; unmatched junction nucleotides: 11. CDR3 size: 18 residues. The CDR3 region is CASSQYGGREGLQETQYF. The CDR3 DNA reads TGCGCCAGCAGTCAATATGGCGGTCGGGAGGGCCTCCAAGAGACCCAGTACTTC.

This rearrangement joins TRBV9 to TRBJ2-4; TRBD2 aligns across 8 bases. Germline assignment: CDR1 SGDLS and CDR2 YYNGEE. V shed 2 bases and J 11 bases; nucleotides not matched to a gene: 9. The CDR3 is made up of 14 amino acids. CDR3 loop: CASSVYSGNHLQYF. The CDR3 nucleotides read TGTGCCAGCAGCGTTTATAGCGGGAACCACCTTCAGTACTTC.

The V gene is TRBV5-4, the J gene TRBJ2-5, with 7 bases fitting TRBD1. The ends lost 4 bases at V and 1 base at J; junction bases unmatched: 7. CDR1 SGHNT and CDR2 YYREEE come from the germline V gene (reference sequence). The CDR3 has 15 amino acids. The CDR3 protein is CASSHRDSFQETQYF. The DNA of the CDR3 is TGTGCCAGCAGCCACCGGGACAGTTTCCAAGAGACCCAGTACTTC.

The chain couples TRBV29-1 to TRBJ2-1; 11 bases agree with TRBD1. The CDR3 has 13 amino acids. V was clipped by 4 bases and J by 8 bases; unmatched bases: 4. Germline assignment: CDR1 SQVTM and CDR2 ANQGSEA. CDR3 bases: TGCAGCGTTGTAGGACAGGGGGCACATGAGCAGTTCTTC. Translating it yields CSVVGQGAHEQFF.

The chain combines TRBV4-1 with TRBJ2-5; D is ambiguous. V dropped 1 base and J dropped 0 bases, with 6 bases sitting between them. The CDR3 contains 14 residues. Germline V gene sequence: CDR1 MGHRA, CDR2 YSYEKL. The CDR3 spells CASSQAGYQETQYF. The CDR3 DNA reads as TGCGCCAGCAGCCAAGCAGGCTACCAAGAGACCCAGTACTTC.

V gene TRBV13 combines with J gene TRBJ2-3; 8 nucleotides agree with TRBD2. The CDR3 is 12 residues long. J was trimmed by 9 bases and V by 5 bases; bases with no gene match: 4. CDR1 and CDR2 from the germline V gene are PRHDT and FYEKMQ (reference sequence). CDR3 nucleotides: TGTGCCAGCAGCGCACCTAGCGGGACGCAGTATTTT. This sequence encodes CASSAPSGTQYF.

The J gene is TRBJ1-4, the V gene TRBV29-1; no firm D call. This CDR3 comprises 15 residues. The germline V gene has CDR1 SQVTM and CDR2 ANQGSEA. The ends were cut back, 2 bases at V and 9 bases at J, with 19 bases in the middle. This chain's CDR3 is CSVEMVSGGWQKLFF. The CDR3 nucleotides are TGCAGCGTTGAAATGGTGTCCGGAGGGTGGCAAAAACTGTTTTTT.

The rearrangement links TRBV19 to TRBJ2-1; TRBD2 matches 13 bases. V lost 8 bases and J lost 6; bases outside the gene matches: 4. The CDR3 has 14 amino acids. Germline CDR1 and CDR2: LNHDA and SQIVND (reference sequence). CDR3 coding DNA: TGTGCCAGTCGACTAGCGGGAGGCTTCAATGAGCAGTTCTTC. It codes for CASRLAGGFNEQFF.

The V gene is TRBV6-5, the J gene TRBJ1-5, with 7 positions matching TRBD1. The CDR3 contains 13 residues. The J segment lost 4 bases and the V segment lost 5 bases, leaving 2 bases of the junction unmatched. CDR1 and CDR2 (germline): MNHEY, SVGAGI. The CDR3 sequence: CASSQQGNQPQHF. In nucleotides, the CDR3 is TGTGCCAGCAGTCAACAGGGGAATCAGCCCCAGCATTTT.

The chain combines TRBV9 with TRBJ2-7; 12 positions agree with TRBD2. V trimming: 4 bases; J trimming: 0 bases; junction bases outside the gene matches: 8. The CDR3 loop spans 17 amino acids. The germline V gene has CDR1 SGDLS and CDR2 YYNGEE. In DNA, the CDR3 is TGTGCCAGCAGCCCGGGACTAGCGGGCCTACCCTCCTACGAGCAGTACTTC. It translates to CASSPGLAGLPSYEQYF. The full variable domain, completed using reference TRBV9 and TRBJ2-7, is DSGVTQTPKHLITATGQRVTLRCSPRSGDLSVYWYQQSLDQGLQFLIQYYNGEERAKGNILERFSAQQFPDLHSELNLSSLELGDSALYFCASSPGLAGLPSYEQYFGPGTRLTVT.

The chain joins TRBV19 to TRBJ1-5; D not certain. The germline CDR1 and CDR2 sequences are LNHDA and SQIVND (reference sequence). CDR3 length equals 15 residues. V shed 5 bases and J shed 4 bases, with 15 bases lying between them. The CDR3 reads CASSPGEGMNQPQHF. The CDR3 DNA is TGTGCCAGTAGTCCGGGAGAAGGGATGAATCAGCCCCAGCATTTT.

The sample holds a few counts of this clone. V is TRBV30 and J is TRBJ1-1, with D perhaps matching TRBD1 (5 bases). Trimming cost V 7 bases and J 6 bases, with 15 bases left between them. Looked up from germline, CDR1 is GTSNPN and CDR2 is SVGIG (reference sequence). This CDR3 has 12 amino acids. The CDR3 DNA reads TGTGCCTTCCAAACGGACATTCCTGAAGCTTTCTTT. It codes for CAFQTDIPEAFF.

The rearrangement links TRBV19 to TRBJ2-4, with TRBD2 matching over 11 bases. Germline V lookup: CDR1 LNHDA, CDR2 SQIVND (reference sequence). V trimming: 8 bases; J trimming: 6 bases; junction bases outside the gene matches: 9. The CDR3 runs to 15 residues. CDR3 sequence: CASETSGIPGNIQYF. The CDR3 region has the DNA TGTGCCAGTGAGACTAGCGGGATCCCCGGAAACATTCAGTACTTC.

J is TRBJ2-1 and V is TRBV10-3; 11 bases line up with TRBD2. The CDR3 length is 16 residues. Germline assignment: CDR1 ENHRY and CDR2 SYGVKD. V lost 3 bases, J lost 7 bases, and 8 bases stayed unmatched. This CDR3 reads CAISERTSGSDNEQFF. The CDR3 region has the DNA TGTGCCATCAGTGAAAGGACTAGCGGGTCGGATAATGAGCAGTTCTTC.

The V gene is TRBV30, the J gene TRBJ2-1; a possible D gene is TRBD2 (5 bases). The CDR3 consists of 13 residues. Germline CDR1 and CDR2: GTSNPN and SVGIG (reference sequence). V shed 2 bases and J shed 7 bases, with 12 bases lying between them. As DNA, the CDR3 is TGTGCCTGGAGTCCCTTAACGGGGAATGAGCAGTTCTTC. This codes for CAWSPLTGNEQFF.